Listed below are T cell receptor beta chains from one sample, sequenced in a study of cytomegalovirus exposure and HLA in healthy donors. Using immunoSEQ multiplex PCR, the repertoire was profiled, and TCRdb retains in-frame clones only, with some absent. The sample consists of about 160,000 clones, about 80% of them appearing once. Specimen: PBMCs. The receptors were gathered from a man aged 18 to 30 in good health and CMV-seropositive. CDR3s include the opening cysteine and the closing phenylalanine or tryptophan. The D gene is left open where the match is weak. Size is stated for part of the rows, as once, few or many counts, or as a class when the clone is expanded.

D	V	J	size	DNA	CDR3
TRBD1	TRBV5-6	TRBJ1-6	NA	TGTGCCAGCAGCTTCGACAGGGCAGCCTATAATTCACCCCTCCACTTT	CASSFDRAAYNSPLHF
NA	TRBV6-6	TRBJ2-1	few	TGTGCCACCCATAAACCCTCTAGTTACCCCACCCTTGAGCAGTTCTTC	CATHKPSSYPTLEQFF
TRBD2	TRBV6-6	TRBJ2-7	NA	TGTGCCAGCAGTTCCCAAGATCAGCGGGACTACGAGCAGTACTTC	CASSSQDQRDYEQYF
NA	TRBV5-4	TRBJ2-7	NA	TGTGCCAGCAGCTTAACAGGCAGCTACTACGAGCAGTACTTC	CASSLTGSYYEQYF
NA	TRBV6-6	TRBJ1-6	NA	TGTGCCAGCATTGCAGGTCCGGATTCACCCCTCCACTTT	CASIAGPDSPLHF
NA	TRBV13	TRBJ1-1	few	TGTGCCAGCAGCTTAGGAGGGGCAGGGGAAGCTTTCTTT	CASSLGGAGEAFF
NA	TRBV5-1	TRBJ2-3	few	TGCGCCAGCAGCCCAGGGAGGAGGGGCACAGATACGCAGTATTTT	CASSPGRRGTDTQYF
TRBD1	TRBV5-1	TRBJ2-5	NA	TGCGCCAGCAGCTTAACGGGACAGGGTCAGGAGACCCAGTACTTC	CASSLTGQGQETQYF
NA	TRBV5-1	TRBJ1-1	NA	TGCGCCAGCAGCTTGGGACAGAATAAGAACACTGAAGCTTTCTTT	CASSLGQNKNTEAFF
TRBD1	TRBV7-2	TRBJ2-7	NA	TGTGCCAGCAGCCAGAACAAACAAGGGACAGGGAAAACCTACGAGCAGTACTTC	CASSQNKQGTGKTYEQYF
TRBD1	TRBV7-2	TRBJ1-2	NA	TGTGCCAGCAGCACTACAGGGGGCGCGGACTATGGCTACACCTTC	CASSTTGGADYGYTF
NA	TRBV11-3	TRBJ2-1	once	TGTGCCAGCAGCTCCCGGGACAATGAGCAGTTCTTC	CASSSRDNEQFF
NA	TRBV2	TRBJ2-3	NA	TGTGCCAGCAGTTCCGTTGGCGGTGCTAGCACAGATACGCAGTATTTT	CASSSVGGASTDTQYF
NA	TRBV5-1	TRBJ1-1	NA	TGCGCCAGCAGCAAACACGGACAGCCCCAGGGAAACACTGAAGCTTTCTTT	CASSKHGQPQGNTEAFF
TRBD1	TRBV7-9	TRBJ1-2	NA	TGTGCCAGCAGCGTGGGACAGGTGGTTTACTATGGCTACACCTTC	CASSVGQVVYYGYTF
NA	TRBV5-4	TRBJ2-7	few	TGTGCCAGCAGCTTGAATAGTGACTCCTACGAGCAGTACTTC	CASSLNSDSYEQYF
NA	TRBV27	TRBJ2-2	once	TGTGCCAGCAGCAAAATCACCGGGGAGCTGTTTTTT	CASSKITGELFF
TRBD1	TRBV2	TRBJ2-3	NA	TGTGCCAGCACTACGAGGGACAGGACAGCAGATACGCAGTATTTT	CASTTRDRTADTQYF
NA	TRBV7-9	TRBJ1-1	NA	TGTGCCAGCAGCTTCTCTAGGCAGTTCACTGAAGCTTTCTTT	CASSFSRQFTEAFF
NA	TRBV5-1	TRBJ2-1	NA	TGCGCCAGCAGCCCGAACCCGGGAGCCGCGGCCAATGAGCAGTTCTTC	CASSPNPGAAANEQFF
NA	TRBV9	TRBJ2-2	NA	TGTGCCAGCAGCGTATGGGACTCCATGTCTGGGGAGCTGTTTTTT	CASSVWDSMSGELFF
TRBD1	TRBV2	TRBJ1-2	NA	TGTGCCAGCAGCCAGAACGGACAGGCTAACTATGGCTACACCTTC	CASSQNGQANYGYTF
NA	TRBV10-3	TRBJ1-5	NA	TGTGCCATCAGTGAGCACGACTATAGCAATCAGCCCCAGCATTTT	CAISEHDYSNQPQHF
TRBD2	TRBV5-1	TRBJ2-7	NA	TGCGCCAGCAGCGAAGTAGCGGGAGTGAAGAACGAGCAGTACTTC	CASSEVAGVKNEQYF
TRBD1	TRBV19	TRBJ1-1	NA	TGTGCCAGTAGTAGTAGTGGGACAGGGGGCGGCGTTGAAGCTTTCTTT	CASSSSGTGGGVEAFF
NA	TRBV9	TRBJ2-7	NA	TGTGCCAGCAGCGTAGTTGGGCCCTACGAGCAGTACTTC	CASSVVGPYEQYF
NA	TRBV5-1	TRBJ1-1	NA	TGCGCCAGCTGCTTGTCCACAGAGAACACTGAAGCTTTCTTT	CASCLSTENTEAFF
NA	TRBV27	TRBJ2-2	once	TGTGCCAGCAGTTTATCCGGGGTGAACACCGGGGAGCTGTTTTTT	CASSLSGVNTGELFF
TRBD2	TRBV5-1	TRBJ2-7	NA	TGCGCCAGCAGCTTGGCCAGCGGGGCCTACGAGCAGTACTTC	CASSLASGAYEQYF
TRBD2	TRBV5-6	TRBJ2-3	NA	TGTGCCAGCAGCTTGGAGACTAGCGGGGCAGATACGCAGTATTTT	CASSLETSGADTQYF